These 2 T cell receptor beta chains share one sample of origin, sequenced in a study of blood T cell repertoires in COVID-19. Generated by immunoSEQ multiplex PCR, the TCRdb table keeps only in-frame clones and is missing some. Here the sample spans roughly 50,000 clones, about 82% being singletons. Source material: peripheral blood. These receptors all come from a man aged 65-85 years with active COVID-19.

The V and J genes are TRBV7-2 and TRBJ2-7; TRBD2 is a possible D gene (7 bases). V was pared by 5 bases and J by 0 bases, with 17 bases between. CDR1 SGHTA and CDR2 FQGNSA come from the germline V gene. The CDR3 runs 16 residues. The CDR3 region has the DNA TGTGCCAGCAGCAAACCCTTGGGGGGGCCCTCCTACGAGCAGTACTTC. It codes for CASSKPLGGPSYEQYF.

This clone occurred many times. The rearrangement joins TRBV5-5 to TRBJ1-2; possibly TRBD1 for D (6 bases). V lost 0 bases and J lost 7, with 10 bases in between. The CDR3 sequence is 13 residues long. The V gene's germline CDR1 is SGHKS and CDR2 YYEKEE (reference sequence). The CDR3 sequence: CASSLDRVTGYTF. The CDR3 region has the DNA TGTGCCAGCAGCTTGGACAGGGTCACTGGCTACACCTTC. The variable domain in full, completed from reference TRBV5-5 and TRBJ1-2, reads DAGVTQSPTHLIKTRGQQVTLRCSPISGHKSVSWYQQVLGQGPQFIFQYYEKEERGRGNFPDRFSARQFPNYSSELNVNALLLGDSALYLCASSLDRVTGYTFGSGTRLTVV.